Below, 29 T cell receptor beta chains from the same sample are listed, as sequenced in a study of T cell responses to AZD1222 COVID-19 vaccine. The table came from immunoSEQ multiplex PCR; TCRdb's copy has only in-frame clones and leaves some out. Of some 80,000 clones listed, 70% to 90% are singletons. The sample consisted of peripheral blood, taken on day 0 of AZD1222 vaccination. The receptors shown here come from an adult in good health.

The DNA of the CDR3 is TGTGCCAGCAGCTTGGGGGAGGAAACTGAAGCTTTCTTT. This codes for CASSLGEETEAFF. V gene TRBV13 combines with J gene TRBJ1-1, with a weak D call TRBD1 (5 bases). This CDR3 comprises 13 residues. CDR1 is PRHDT, CDR2 FYEKMQ, per germline (reference sequence). Trimming stripped 3 bases from V and 5 bases from J, with 10 bases between.

This sequence joins TRBV30 and TRBJ1-4; D is unresolved. The CDR3 is 12 amino acids. Germline V gene data show CDR1 as GTSNPN and CDR2 as SVGIG (reference sequence). V was clipped by 0 bases and J by 10 bases, with 9 bases between them. The CDR3 DNA follows: TGTGCCTGGAGTGTACCACCGGGAAAACTGTTTTTT. Translated, it gives CAWSVPPGKLFF.

The V gene is TRBV3-1 (or the pseudogene TRBV3-2), the J gene TRBJ2-3, with TRBD2 identical over 10 bases. Losses at the gene ends were 3 bases for V and 4 bases for J; bases not matched to a gene: 1. Per germline, CDR1 LGHDT and CDR2 YNNKEL (reference sequence). The CDR3 sequence is 14 residues long. The CDR3 coding sequence is TGTGCCAGCAGCCACGGGACTAGCGCAGATACGCAGTATTTT. Protein: CASSHGTSADTQYF.

V is TRBV5-4 and J is TRBJ1-1; 7 nucleotides match TRBD1. Germline-derived CDR1 and CDR2 are SGHNT and YYREEE (reference sequence). The V and J ends lost 7 bases and 8 bases, in that order; junction bases with no gene match: 5. This CDR3 comprises 11 residues. The CDR3 loop is CASHGQVEAFF. CDR3 nucleotide sequence: TGTGCCAGCCACGGACAGGTAGAAGCTTTCTTT.

This chain connects TRBV7-9 to TRBJ1-2, with 7 bases fitting TRBD1. V was clipped by 1 base and J by 5 bases; unmatched bases: 4. The CDR3 has 14 amino acids. CDR1 and CDR2 from the germline V gene are SEHNR and FQNEAQ (reference sequence). The CDR3 is CASSLVRDRYGYTF. CDR3 bases: TGTGCCAGCAGCTTAGTACGGGACAGATATGGCTACACCTTC.

The V gene is TRBV3-1 (or the pseudogene TRBV3-2), the J gene TRBJ1-1, with no clear D. The germline V and J ends were trimmed by 0 bases and 5 bases, with 4 bases remaining between them. There are 12 residues in the CDR3. In germline, CDR1 is LGHDT, CDR2 YNNKEL (reference sequence). The CDR3 region is CASSQDWTEAFF. The CDR3, as DNA: TGTGCCAGCAGCCAAGATTGGACTGAAGCTTTCTTT.

The CDR3 region has the DNA TGCGCCAGCAGCCGAGACAGGGGCTACACCTTC. This gives the protein CASSRDRGYTF. The chain couples TRBV4-1 to TRBJ1-2; D may be TRBD1 (6 bases). Germline CDR1 is MGHRA and CDR2 is YSYEKL. V was trimmed by 4 bases and J by 8 bases, leaving 8 bases between them. The CDR3 has 11 amino acids.

The chain is built from TRBV11-2 and TRBJ2-5; 13 bases fit TRBD2. Germline V gives CDR1 SGHAT, CDR2 FQNNGV. Trimming removed 4 bases from V and 7 bases from J; junction bases left unmatched: 15. The CDR3 is 18 residues long. CDR3 bases: TGTGCCAGCAGCTCCGCCTCTACTAGCGGGGGGGCCTTGGGGACCCAGTACTTC. Protein product: CASSSASTSGGALGTQYF.

On this clone itself: One junction end disagrees with the germline gene, perhaps due to a read error. The chain combines TRBV28 with TRBJ1-3; TRBD1 matches at 12 bases. The CDR3 covers 17 residues. Germline V CDR1 and CDR2: MDHEN, SYDVKM. The CDR3 region has the DNA TGTGCCAGCAGTCCAGATGGGACAGGGGGCTCTCGAAACACCATATATTTT. Translation gives CASSPDGTGGSRNTIYF. The whole variable domain, filled in from reference TRBV28 and TRBJ1-3, reads DVKVTQSSRYLVKRTGEKVFLECVQDMDHENMFWYRQDPGLGLRLIYFSYDVKMKEKGDIPEGYSVSREKKERFSLILESASTNQTSMYLCASSPDGTGGSRNTIYFGEGSWLTVV.

J is TRBJ2-7 and V is TRBV6-6; 7 nucleotides match TRBD1. Germline CDR1 MNHNY, CDR2 SVGAGI (reference sequence). After removal of 5 bases from V and 7 bases from J, the junction contained 11 bases not matched to a gene. The CDR3 runs to 14 residues. The CDR3 is CASSKRDSRSEQYF. The CDR3 coding sequence is TGTGCCAGCAGTAAACGGGACAGTAGATCGGAGCAGTACTTC.

This clone was counted a single time. V is TRBV19 and J is TRBJ2-1; tentatively, D is TRBD2 (5 bases). The CDR3 extends over 13 amino acids. Germline V lookup: CDR1 LNHDA, CDR2 SQIVND (reference sequence). The ends were cut back, 7 bases at V and 5 bases at J, with 12 bases in the middle. The CDR3 DNA reads TGTGCCAGTAACCCCGGAGGTAACAATGAGCAGTTCTTC. Translated, it gives CASNPGGNNEQFF.

The rearrangement uses TRBV6-2 or TRBV6-3 and TRBJ2-2, with D maybe TRBD2 (7 bases). The length of the CDR3 is 15 residues. Germline-derived CDR1 and CDR2 are MNHEY and SVGEGT. Trimming removed 2 bases from V and 7 bases from J, with 14 bases in between. CDR3: CASSYGLGGVGELFF. CDR3 coding DNA: TGTGCCAGCAGTTACGGCCTAGGGGGGGTCGGGGAGCTGTTTTTT.

This chain connects TRBV2 to TRBJ1-5, with TRBD1 matching 7 bases. The CDR3 spans 16 residues. The germline CDR1 and CDR2 sequences are SNHLY and FYNNEI. V was clipped by 3 bases and J by 1 base; unmatched bases: 6. The chain's CDR3 is CASSDEGALSNQPQHF. The CDR3 DNA is TGTGCCAGCAGTGACGAGGGGGCGTTAAGCAATCAGCCCCAGCATTTT.

The table lists this clone with a count of one. The V and J genes are TRBV6-5 and TRBJ1-5; D may be TRBD1 (5 bases). The V end lost 0 bases, the J end lost 7 bases, and 13 bases lay between the germline ends. The CDR3 runs 15 residues. The germline gives CDR1 MNHEY, CDR2 SVGAGI. CDR3 residues: CASSYSLRGGQPQHF. As DNA, the CDR3 is TGTGCCAGCAGTTACTCGTTAAGGGGAGGACAGCCCCAGCATTTT.

The chain uses TRBV28 and TRBJ2-7; D not certain. This CDR3 is built from 10 residues. Germline CDR1 MDHEN, CDR2 SYDVKM. Trimming left V 4 bases short and J 3 bases short, with 1 base between. CDR3 in amino acids: CASSYYEQYF. The CDR3 DNA reads as TGTGCCAGCAGTTACTACGAGCAGTACTTC.

This clone was seen more than once but under ten times. V gene TRBV19 combines with J gene TRBJ1-6; TRBD1 matches at 10 bases. The length of the CDR3 is 16 residues. Germline CDR1 LNHDA, CDR2 SQIVND (reference sequence). Trimming at V came to 6 bases and at J to 9 bases, leaving 11 bases not matched to a gene. CDR3 residues: CASRRRPGQGSSPLHF. Written as DNA, the CDR3 is TGTGCCAGTAGACGGAGACCGGGACAGGGGTCTTCACCCCTCCACTTT.

J is TRBJ1-2 and V is TRBV2; 9 bases are a match to TRBD1. Germline CDR1 and CDR2: SNHLY and FYNNEI. Trimming cost V 6 bases and J 4 bases; bases outside gene matches: 9. The CDR3 sequence is 15 residues long. In nucleotides, the CDR3 is TGTGCCAGCAGACCTGACAGGGGGTATGTCTATGGCTACACCTTC. Protein product: CASRPDRGYVYGYTF.

The rearrangement uses TRBV18 and TRBJ1-1; 7 nucleotides agree with TRBD1. Per the germline V gene, CDR1 is KGHSH and CDR2 is LQKENI. This CDR3 has 15 residues. V shed 3 bases and J 1 base; nucleotides not matched to a gene: 5. The CDR3 here is CASSPLGTANTEAFF. CDR3 coding DNA: TGTGCCAGCTCACCCTTAGGGACAGCGAACACTGAAGCTTTCTTT.

The chain carries TRBV5-1 and TRBJ1-6, with TRBD1 matching 7 bases. The germline CDR1 and CDR2 sequences are SGHRS and YFSETQ. The junction had 3 bases not matched to a gene; V was cut back by 4 bases and J by 2 bases. CDR3 length: 15 amino acids. The CDR3, as DNA: TGCGCCAGCAGCGTAGGGACAGCCTATAATTCACCCCTCCACTTT. Translated: CASSVGTAYNSPLHF.

This clone has more than one count but fewer than ten. The chain carries TRBV7-2 and TRBJ2-2; no definite D call. This CDR3 contains 14 residues. Germline CDR1 SGHTA, CDR2 FQGNSA. Trimming took off 2 bases at V and 7 bases at J, with 11 bases between the two ends. The CDR3 reads CASSLNSMVGELFF. CDR3 sequence (DNA): TGTGCCAGCAGCTTAAACAGTATGGTCGGGGAGCTGTTTTTT. Combining the CDR3 with reference TRBV7-2 and TRBJ2-2 gives the whole variable domain GAGVSQSPSNKVTEKGKDVELRCDPISGHTALYWYRQSLGQGLEFLIYFQGNSAPDKSGLPSDRFSAERTGGSVSTLTIQRTQQEDSAVYLCASSLNSMVGELFFGEGSRLTVL.

The chain joins TRBV5-1 to TRBJ1-2; the D gene is possibly TRBD1 (6 bases). Germline V gives CDR1 SGHRS, CDR2 YFSETQ. CDR3 length: 14 residues. Trimming took off 3 bases at V and 0 bases at J, with 9 bases between the two ends. The CDR3 loop is CASSSGQSNYGYTF. The CDR3 coding sequence is TGCGCCAGCAGCTCCGGACAGTCTAACTATGGCTACACCTTC.

This clone was detected only once. V gene TRBV9 combines with J gene TRBJ2-1, with 12 bases identical to TRBD2. Germline values: CDR1 SGDLS, CDR2 YYNGEE. CDR3 size: 15 residues. V gave up 3 bases and J gave up 9 bases; unmatched junction bases: 7. In DNA form, the CDR3 reads TGTGCCAGCAGCGCTCTAGCGGGGGGGCCTGGTGAGCAGTTCTTC. The encoded protein is CASSALAGGPGEQFF.

The chain carries TRBV6-1 and TRBJ2-3; D is unclear. The CDR3 spans 15 residues. V gave up 1 base and J gave up 1 base, with 9 bases separating them. Germline CDR1 and CDR2: MNHNS and SASEGT. CDR3 coding DNA: TGTGCCAGCAGTGAAGTTGGTAGAGGCACAGATACGCAGTATTTT. This gives the protein CASSEVGRGTDTQYF.

V usage is TRBV4-1 and J usage is TRBJ1-1; D remains unclear. The germline V and J ends were trimmed by 1 base and 4 bases, with 13 bases remaining between them. CDR1 is MGHRA and CDR2 is YSYEKL in the germline V gene. This CDR3 comprises 15 residues. CDR3 in DNA: TGCGCCAGCAGCCAAGCCCCGACTGGTGCCACTGAAGCTTTCTTT. This gives the protein CASSQAPTGATEAFF.

The rearrangement uses TRBV28 and TRBJ2-1; D perhaps matches TRBD1 (6 bases). The V end lost 6 bases, the J end lost 9 bases, and 12 bases lay between the germline ends. The CDR3 runs to 12 residues. The germline V gene has CDR1 MDHEN and CDR2 SYDVKM. The CDR3 loop reads CASRRQGPEQFF. CDR3 DNA: TGTGCCAGCAGACGCCAGGGGCCTGAGCAGTTCTTC.

Worth noting for this clone: Additional DNA sequences in this sample encode the identical CDR3. The gene calls are TRBV6-5 and TRBJ1-5, with TRBD1 matching 7 bases. The CDR3 length is 14 residues. Germline V gives CDR1 MNHEY, CDR2 SVGAGI. The V gene end was trimmed by 2 bases and the J gene end by 3 bases; junction bases not matched to a gene: 1. CDR3 region: CASSYDRVNQPQHF. CDR3 bases: TGTGCCAGCAGTTACGACAGGGTCAATCAGCCCCAGCATTTT.

The chain has TRBV5-4 and TRBJ1-2; D perhaps matches TRBD1 (5 bases). This CDR3 has 13 amino acids. Trimming stripped 3 bases from V and 10 bases from J, with 16 bases between. Looked up from germline, CDR1 is SGHNT and CDR2 is YYREEE (reference sequence). In DNA, the CDR3 is TGTGCCAGCAGCTCCCTCCAGGGTCGGGTCTACACCTTC. This encodes CASSSLQGRVYTF.

This clone is a singleton in its sample. The gene calls are TRBV9 and TRBJ1-1, with a tentative D call TRBD1 (6 bases). Trimming removed 4 bases at V and 11 bases at J, with 21 bases between. The CDR3 is made up of 14 amino acids. Germline-derived CDR1 and CDR2 are SGDLS and YYNGEE. In DNA, the CDR3 is TGTGCCAGCAGCCCGGCTTTACAGGGAGGGGGGGCTTTCTTT. The encoded protein is CASSPALQGGGAFF.

The V call is TRBV5-1, the J call TRBJ2-2; 7 nucleotides align to TRBD1. V shed 1 base, J shed 1 base, and the junction held 1 base outside the gene matches. Germline lookup yields CDR1 SGHRS and CDR2 YFSETQ. The CDR3 sequence is 15 residues long. This CDR3 reads CASSLSGGNTGELFF. The CDR3 nucleotides read TGCGCCAGCAGCTTGTCAGGGGGGAACACCGGGGAGCTGTTTTTT.